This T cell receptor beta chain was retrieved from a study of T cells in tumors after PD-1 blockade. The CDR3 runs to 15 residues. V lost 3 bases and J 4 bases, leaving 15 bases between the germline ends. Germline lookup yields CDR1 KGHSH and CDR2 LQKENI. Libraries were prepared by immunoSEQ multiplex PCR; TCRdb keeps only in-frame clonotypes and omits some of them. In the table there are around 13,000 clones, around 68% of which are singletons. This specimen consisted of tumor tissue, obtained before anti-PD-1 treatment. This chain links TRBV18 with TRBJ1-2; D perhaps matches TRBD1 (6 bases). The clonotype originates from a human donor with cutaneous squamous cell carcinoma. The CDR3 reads CASSPRTANFYGYTF. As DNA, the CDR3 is TGTGCCAGCTCACCCAGGACAGCCAATTTCTATGGCTACACCTTC.